Reported below is one T cell receptor beta chain. Its target is not known. These data belong to a study of beta chain features in type 1 diabetes. Findings and caveats of the study: The study found moderately but significantly shorter TCRB CDR3s in all four CD4+ subsets of Type 1 diabetes patients.

Expressed TCRB transcripts got sequenced, as all isolated RNA was reverse transcribed. TCRdb's table, derived via immunoSEQ multiplex PCR, lists solely in-frame clones and lacks some. The data hold hundreds of thousands of clones, with about an eighth observed a single time. The germline V and J ends were trimmed by 1 base and 3 bases, with 12 bases remaining between them. Germline CDR1 is SQVTM and CDR2 is ANQGSEA. This CDR3 comprises 14 residues. What was sequenced was naive CD4+ T cells from blood. This TCR was sampled from a man aged 18 to 35 with type 1 diabetes. This chain joins TRBV29-1 and TRBJ1-2; D not resolved. In nucleotides, the CDR3 is TGCAGCGTTGAAGGTATTGCCGGCTACTATGGCTACACCTTC. It specifies CSVEGIAGYYGYTF.